This T cell receptor beta chain was profiled in a study of cytomegalovirus exposure and HLA in healthy donors. In the PCR, 60 Vbeta and 13 Jbeta primers were used. Only in-frame clones appear in the TCRdb table, and some are missing; sequencing was by immunoSEQ multiplex PCR. The sample shows under 150,000 clones, and under 3.5% sits with its ten largest clones. Germline V gene lookup returns CDR1 MNHEY and CDR2 SMNVEV (reference sequence). CDR3 size: 14 residues. Trimming removed 4 bases from V and 0 bases from J, with 10 bases in between. V is TRBV27 and J is TRBJ2-7; D remains ambiguous. The sequenced material came from PBMCs. The receptor's source is a middle-aged man in good health and CMV-seronegative. CDR3 coding DNA: TGTGCCAGCAGTTGGGCAGAGAGCTCCTACGAGCAGTACTTC. This codes for CASSWAESSYEQYF.